This T cell receptor (beta chain) was identified during a study of cytomegalovirus exposure and HLA in healthy donors. Study background: The 100 million to 120 million unique TCR beta sequences, from roughly 170 million T cells, were found by an earlier analysis.

In its sample, this clone was seen once. V dropped 2 bases and J dropped 3 bases, with 8 bases sitting between them. The CDR3 is made up of 13 amino acids. CDR1 and CDR2 (germline): SGDLS, YYNGEE. The PCR used 60 Vbeta and 13 Jbeta primers. Sequencing was performed with immunoSEQ multiplex PCR; in TCRdb, only in-frame clones are kept and a portion is missing. Among 80,000 to 130,000 clones listed, more than 75% were seen once. V is TRBV9 and J is TRBJ1-1; weak D call: TRBD1 (5 bases). Sequencing was performed on PBMCs. The sequence was obtained from a woman in her forties or fifties in good health and CMV-seropositive. CDR3 sequence: CASSVGGYTEAFF. The CDR3 region has the DNA TGTGCCAGCAGCGTTGGGGGGTACACTGAAGCTTTCTTT.